The 6 T cell receptor beta chains presented below share a single source sample, sequenced in a study of blood T cell repertoires in COVID-19. Data came from immunoSEQ multiplex PCR; TCRdb stores just in-frame clones and leaves some out. The sample contains around 63,000 clones, approximately 81% of which appear only once. Material for sequencing was peripheral blood. The receptors come from an elderly woman with active or convalescent COVID-19.

The chain recombines TRBV7-6 with TRBJ1-1; TRBD1 matches at 9 bases. V lost 1 base to trimming and J lost 3 bases; unmatched junction nucleotides: 0. The CDR3 is 14 residues long. Germline V CDR1 and CDR2: SGHVS, FNYEAQ. CDR3 sequence: CASSLGTGDTEAFF. The CDR3 region has the DNA TGTGCCAGCAGCTTAGGGACAGGGGACACTGAAGCTTTCTTT.

V usage is TRBV9 and J usage is TRBJ1-2; D not resolved. Germline V gives CDR1 SGDLS, CDR2 YYNGEE. The ends were cut back, 0 bases at V and 9 bases at J, with 15 bases in the middle. This CDR3 region has 14 residues. The CDR3 loop is CASSVGLATISYTF. CDR3 nucleotides: TGTGCCAGCAGCGTAGGGTTGGCTACTATAAGCTACACCTTC. Looking up the rest from reference TRBV9 and TRBJ1-2 gives the full variable domain: DSGVTQTPKHLITATGQRVTLRCSPRSGDLSVYWYQQSLDQGLQFLIQYYNGEERAKGNILERFSAQQFPDLHSELNLSSLELGDSALYFCASSVGLATISYTFGSGTRLTVV.

The rearrangement uses TRBV4-1 and TRBJ1-5; TRBD1 aligns across 7 bases. Germline CDR1 reads MGHRA; CDR2 reads YSYEKL. J was trimmed by 5 bases and V by 1 base; bases with no gene match: 5. This CDR3 region has 15 residues. The CDR3 nucleotides read TGCGCCAGCAGCCAAGGAGACAGGGAATATCAGCCCCAGCATTTT. Translated: CASSQGDREYQPQHF.

The V call is TRBV6-5, the J call TRBJ2-7; 8 bases align to TRBD2. The V and J ends lost 7 bases and 6 bases, in that order; junction bases with no gene match: 5. Looked up from germline, CDR1 is MNHEY and CDR2 is SVGAGI. The CDR3 covers 12 residues. CDR3 protein: CASTGLAAEQYF. For the CDR3, the DNA is TGTGCCAGCACCGGACTAGCAGCCGAGCAGTACTTC.

The rearrangement links TRBV4-3 to TRBJ1-1; D remains unclear. Germline CDR1 LGHNA, CDR2 YSLEER. There are 13 residues in the CDR3. The V and J ends lost 4 bases and 1 base respectively, with 7 bases between them. The CDR3 reads CASSLTENTEAFF. In nucleotides, the CDR3 is TGCGCCAGCAGCCTAACAGAGAACACTGAAGCTTTCTTT.

This rearrangement joins TRBV4-3 to TRBJ1-2; TRBD1 aligns across 9 bases. Germline CDR1 LGHNA, CDR2 YSLEER. Germline trimming cut 0 bases from V and 6 bases from J; bases unmatched to any gene: 2. The CDR3 length is 14 residues. The chain's CDR3 is CASSQEQGAHGYTF. For the CDR3, the DNA is TGCGCCAGCAGCCAAGAACAGGGGGCGCATGGCTACACCTTC.